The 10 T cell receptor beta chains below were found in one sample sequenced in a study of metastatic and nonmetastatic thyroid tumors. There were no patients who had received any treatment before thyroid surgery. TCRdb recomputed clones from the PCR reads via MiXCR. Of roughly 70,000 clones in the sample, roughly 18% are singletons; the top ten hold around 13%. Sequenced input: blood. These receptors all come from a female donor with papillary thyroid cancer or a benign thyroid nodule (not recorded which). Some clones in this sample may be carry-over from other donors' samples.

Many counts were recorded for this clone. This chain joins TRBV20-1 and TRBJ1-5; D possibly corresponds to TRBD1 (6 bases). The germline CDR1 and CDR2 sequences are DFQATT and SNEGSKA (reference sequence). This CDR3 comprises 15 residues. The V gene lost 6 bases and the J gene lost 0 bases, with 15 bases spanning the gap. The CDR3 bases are TGCAGTGCATCCGACAGGTTCTATAGCAATCAGCCCCAGCATTTT. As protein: CSASDRFYSNQPQHF.

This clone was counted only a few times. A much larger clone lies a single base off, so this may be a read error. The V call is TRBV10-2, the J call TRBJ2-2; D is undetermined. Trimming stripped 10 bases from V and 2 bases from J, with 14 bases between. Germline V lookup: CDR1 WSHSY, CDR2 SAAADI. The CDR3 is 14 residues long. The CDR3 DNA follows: TGCGCCACGCCTGTTGTGGAAAACACCGGGGAGCTGTTTTTT. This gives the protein CATPVVENTGELFF.

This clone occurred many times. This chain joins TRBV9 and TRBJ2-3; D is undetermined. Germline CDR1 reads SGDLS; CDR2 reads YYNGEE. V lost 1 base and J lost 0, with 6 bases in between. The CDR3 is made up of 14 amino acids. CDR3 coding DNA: TGTGCCAGCAGCGTAAAGTACAGCACAGATACGCAGTATTTT. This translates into CASSVKYSTDTQYF.

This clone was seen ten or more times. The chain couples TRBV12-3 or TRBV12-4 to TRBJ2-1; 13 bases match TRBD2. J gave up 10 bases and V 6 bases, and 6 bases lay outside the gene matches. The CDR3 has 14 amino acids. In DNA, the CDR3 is TGTGCCAGCAGCGCGACTAGCGGGAGGCGGGAGCAGTTCTTC. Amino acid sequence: CASSATSGRREQFF.

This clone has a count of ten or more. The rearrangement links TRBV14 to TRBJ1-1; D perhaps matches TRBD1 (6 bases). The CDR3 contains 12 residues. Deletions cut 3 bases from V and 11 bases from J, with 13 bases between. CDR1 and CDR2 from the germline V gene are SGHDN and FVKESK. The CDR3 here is CASSHAGGQAFF. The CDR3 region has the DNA TGTGCCAGCAGCCACGCTGGGGGGCAGGCTTTCTTT.

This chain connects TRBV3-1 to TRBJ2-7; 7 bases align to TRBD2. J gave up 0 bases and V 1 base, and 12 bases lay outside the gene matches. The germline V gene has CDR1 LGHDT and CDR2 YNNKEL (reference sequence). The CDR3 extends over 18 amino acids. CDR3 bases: TGTGCCAGCAGCCAAGGCCAACTACTAGCGACCCGCTCCTACGAGCAGTACTTC. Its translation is CASSQGQLLATRSYEQYF.

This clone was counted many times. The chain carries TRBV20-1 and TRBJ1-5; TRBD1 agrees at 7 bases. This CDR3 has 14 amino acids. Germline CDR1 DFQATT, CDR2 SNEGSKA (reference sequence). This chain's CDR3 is CSGSRGPGNQPQHF. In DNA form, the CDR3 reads TGCAGCGGCTCGAGGGGGCCAGGGAATCAGCCCCAGCATTTT.

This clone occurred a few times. The CDR3 bases are TGTGCCAGCAGACCTTCCAGGGCTACCTACGAGCAGTACTTC. Encoded protein: CASRPSRATYEQYF. The J gene is TRBJ2-7, the V gene TRBV6-1, with D perhaps matching TRBD1 (5 bases). The CDR3 loop spans 14 amino acids. V lost 6 bases and J lost 2, with 14 bases in between. CDR1 and CDR2 (germline): MNHNS, SASEGT.

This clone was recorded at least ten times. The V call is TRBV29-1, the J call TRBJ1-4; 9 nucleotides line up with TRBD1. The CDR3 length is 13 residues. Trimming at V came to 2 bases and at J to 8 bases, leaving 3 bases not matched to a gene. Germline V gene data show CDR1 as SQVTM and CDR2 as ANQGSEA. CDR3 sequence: CSVERQGGEKLFF. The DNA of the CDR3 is TGCAGCGTTGAACGACAGGGGGGGGAAAAACTGTTTTTT.

CDR3: CASSSAGGPGEQYF. The CDR3 DNA follows: TGTGCCAGTAGTTCAGCGGGAGGGCCTGGCGAGCAGTACTTC. The genes are TRBV19 and TRBJ2-7; TRBD2 agrees at 10 bases. CDR3 size: 14 residues. The V gene end was trimmed by 5 bases and the J gene end by 6 bases; junction bases not matched to a gene: 7. The germline gives CDR1 LNHDA, CDR2 SQIVND (reference sequence).